These T cell receptor beta chains were read from a single sample in a study of T cell responses to AZD1222 COVID-19 vaccine. Using immunoSEQ multiplex PCR, the repertoire was profiled, and TCRdb retains in-frame clones only, with some absent. The data show about 96,000 clones, 89% seen once. Material: peripheral blood, obtained on day 0 of AZD1222 vaccination. These receptor sequences come from an adult in good health. Both conserved end residues are part of each CDR3. The D gene is left open where the match is weak. Size is stated for part of the rows, as once, few or many counts, or as a class when the clone is expanded.

CDR3 protein: CASSGSGNYNEQFF
CDR3 DNA: TGTGCCAGCAGTGGTAGCGGAAACTACAATGAGCAGTTCTTC
D gene: NA
J gene: TRBJ2-1
clone size: NA
V gene: TRBV2

CDR3 protein: CASSLLGGGGGYTF
CDR3 DNA: TGTGCCAGCAGTTTATTGGGGGGAGGCGGAGGCTACACCTTC
D gene: NA
J gene: TRBJ1-2
clone size: NA
V gene: TRBV28

CDR3 protein: CASSLGKAGGTGELFF
CDR3 DNA: TGTGCCAGCAGCTTAGGTAAGGCAGGGGGCACCGGGGAGCTGTTTTTT
D gene: TRBD1
J gene: TRBJ2-2
clone size: NA
V gene: TRBV7-2

CDR3 protein: CASSSGLAGGRQYF
CDR3 DNA: TGTGCCAGCAGCTCGGGACTAGCGGGGGGGCGACAGTACTTC
D gene: TRBD2
J gene: TRBJ2-5
clone size: NA
V gene: TRBV5-6

CDR3 protein: CASSLATGGETEAFF
CDR3 DNA: TGTGCCAGCAGCTTGGCGACAGGGGGCGAAACTGAAGCTTTCTTT
D gene: TRBD1
J gene: TRBJ1-1
clone size: once
V gene: TRBV5-4

CDR3 protein: CASTERQFNEKLFF
CDR3 DNA: TGTGCCAGCACTGAACGACAGTTTAATGAAAAACTGTTTTTT
D gene: NA
J gene: TRBJ1-4
clone size: NA
V gene: TRBV2

CDR3 protein: CASSYSQGTDTQYF
CDR3 DNA: TGTGCCAGCAGTTACTCCCAGGGAACAGATACGCAGTATTTT
D gene: NA
J gene: TRBJ2-3
clone size: NA
V gene: TRBV6-5

CDR3 protein: CASSLGGRSEAFF
CDR3 DNA: TGTGCCAGCAGCTTAGGGGGGAGGTCGGAAGCTTTCTTT
D gene: NA
J gene: TRBJ1-1
clone size: NA
V gene: TRBV7-9

CDR3 protein: CASSQPTGTGRGYGEAFF
CDR3 DNA: TGCGCCAGCAGCCAGCCTACTGGGACAGGGAGAGGATACGGTGAAGCTTTCTTT
D gene: TRBD1
J gene: TRBJ1-1
clone size: NA
V gene: TRBV4-1

CDR3 protein: CASSFGHNTEAFF
CDR3 DNA: TGTGCCAGCAGCTTCGGACATAATACTGAAGCTTTCTTT
D gene: NA
J gene: TRBJ1-1
clone size: NA
V gene: TRBV11-2

CDR3 protein: CASSPIPGEGNEAFF
CDR3 DNA: TGCGCCAGCAGCCCGATCCCGGGGGAAGGAAATGAAGCTTTCTTT
D gene: NA
J gene: TRBJ1-1
clone size: NA
V gene: TRBV5-1

CDR3 protein: CASSTQQGVAGYTF
CDR3 DNA: TGTGCCAGCAGCACACAACAGGGGGTGGCTGGCTACACCTTC
D gene: TRBD1
J gene: TRBJ1-2
clone size: NA
V gene: TRBV5-4

CDR3 protein: CASSQLGQGGETQYF
CDR3 DNA: TGTGCCAGCAGTCAGTTGGGACAGGGAGGGGAGACCCAGTACTTC
D gene: TRBD1
J gene: TRBJ2-5
clone size: many
V gene: TRBV2

CDR3 protein: CASTVQGNTEAFF
CDR3 DNA: TGTGCCAGTACCGTACAGGGGAACACTGAAGCTTTCTTT
D gene: NA
J gene: TRBJ1-1
clone size: NA
V gene: TRBV19

CDR3 protein: CASSVGGTTNEKLFF
CDR3 DNA: TGTGCCAGCAGCGTAGGGGGGACAACTAATGAAAAACTGTTTTTT
D gene: NA
J gene: TRBJ1-4
clone size: NA
V gene: TRBV9

CDR3 protein: CASSLGQNTGELFF
CDR3 DNA: TGTGCCAGCAGTTTGGGACAGAACACCGGGGAGCTGTTTTTT
D gene: NA
J gene: TRBJ2-2
clone size: NA
V gene: TRBV7-9

CDR3 protein: CASSFLTGGGEKLFF
CDR3 DNA: TGTGCCAGCAGTTTCCTGACAGGGGGTGGTGAAAAACTGTTTTTT
D gene: TRBD1
J gene: TRBJ1-4
clone size: NA
V gene: TRBV28

CDR3 protein: CATRQSSGNTIYF
CDR3 DNA: TGTGCCACCCGACAGAGCTCTGGAAACACCATATATTTT
D gene: NA
J gene: TRBJ1-3
clone size: NA
V gene: TRBV6-5

CDR3 protein: CASSPPSGDYNEQFF
CDR3 DNA: TGTGCCAGCAGCCCACCTAGCGGGGACTACAATGAGCAGTTCTTC
D gene: TRBD2
J gene: TRBJ2-1
clone size: NA
V gene: TRBV9